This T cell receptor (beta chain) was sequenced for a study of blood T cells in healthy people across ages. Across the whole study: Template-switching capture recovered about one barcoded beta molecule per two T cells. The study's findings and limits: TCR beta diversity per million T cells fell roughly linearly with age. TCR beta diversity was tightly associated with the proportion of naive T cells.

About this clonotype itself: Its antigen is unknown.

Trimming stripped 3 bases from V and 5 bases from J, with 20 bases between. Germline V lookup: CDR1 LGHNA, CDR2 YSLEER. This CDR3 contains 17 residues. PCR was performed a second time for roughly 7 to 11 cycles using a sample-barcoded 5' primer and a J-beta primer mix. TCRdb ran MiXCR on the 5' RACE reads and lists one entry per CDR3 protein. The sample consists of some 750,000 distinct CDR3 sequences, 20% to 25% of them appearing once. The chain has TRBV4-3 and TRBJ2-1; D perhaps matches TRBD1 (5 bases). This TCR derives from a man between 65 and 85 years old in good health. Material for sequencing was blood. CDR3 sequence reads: CASSQGLGQGNHNEQFF. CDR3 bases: TGCGCCAGCAGCCAGGGGTTAGGGCAGGGAAACCACAATGAGCAGTTCTTC.